This paragraph reports one TCR beta chain. This specimen comes from a study of shared clonotypes between healthy human individuals. Sequencing was at deep level. Repertoires were generated with immunoSEQ multiplex PCR, while TCRdb's copy carries only in-frame clones and drops some. This sample has around 180,000 clones; approximately 92% occur once, and the top ten carry about 0.067%. This CDR3 region has 14 residues. From germline, CDR1 is SGDLS and CDR2 YYNGEE. V gave up 4 bases and J gave up 9 bases; unmatched junction bases: 6. V is TRBV9 and J is TRBJ2-1, with TRBD2 matching over 11 bases. The material sequenced was naive CD4+ T cells sorted from blood. Sample subset: CD45RA+ positively selected. The receptor's source is a young woman in good health. Here the CDR3 reads CASSYRLAGLEQFF. As DNA, the CDR3 is TGTGCCAGCAGCTATCGACTAGCGGGGCTTGAGCAGTTCTTC.